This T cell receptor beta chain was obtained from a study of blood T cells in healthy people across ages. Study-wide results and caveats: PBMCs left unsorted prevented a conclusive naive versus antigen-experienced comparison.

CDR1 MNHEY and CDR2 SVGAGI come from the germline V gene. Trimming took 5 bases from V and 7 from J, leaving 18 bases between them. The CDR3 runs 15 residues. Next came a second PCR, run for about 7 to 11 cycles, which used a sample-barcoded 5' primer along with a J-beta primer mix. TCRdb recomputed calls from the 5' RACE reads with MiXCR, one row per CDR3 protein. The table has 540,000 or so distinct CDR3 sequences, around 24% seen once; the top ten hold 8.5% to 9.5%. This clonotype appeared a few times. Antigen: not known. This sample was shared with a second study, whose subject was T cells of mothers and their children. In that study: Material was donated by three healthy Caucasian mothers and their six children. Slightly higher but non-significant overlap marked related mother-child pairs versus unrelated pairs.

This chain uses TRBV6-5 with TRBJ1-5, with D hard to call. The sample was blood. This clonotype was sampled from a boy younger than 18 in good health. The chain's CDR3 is CASSPLAPGSQPQHF. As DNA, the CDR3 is TGTGCCAGCAGTCCCCTCGCCCCGGGCAGCCAGCCCCAGCATTTT.